The 4 T cell receptor beta chains in this list originate from one sample, sequenced in a study of blood T cell repertoires in COVID-19. TCRdb's copy holds only in-frame clones and misses some; the assay was immunoSEQ multiplex PCR. The sample shows 350,000 or so clones, more than 70% of them seen only once. The source material was PBMCs or T cells enriched from blood (not recorded which). The receptors stem from a woman aged 25 to 39 who had been exposed to COVID-19.

V gene TRBV19 combines with J gene TRBJ2-1; D gene unclear. V lost 0 bases, J lost 12 bases, and 12 bases lay in between. The CDR3 covers 13 residues. Germline V gene lookup returns CDR1 LNHDA and CDR2 SQIVND (reference sequence). The CDR3, as DNA: TGTGCCAGTAGTATAGACGGCCTTACGGGGCAGTTCTTC. It is translated as CASSIDGLTGQFF. Variable domain in full (rest from reference TRBV19 and TRBJ2-1): DGGITQSPKYLFRKEGQNVTLSCEQNLNHDAMYWYRQDPGQGLRLIYYSQIVNDFQKGDIAEGYSVSREKKESFPLTVTSAQKNPTAFYLCASSIDGLTGQFFGPGTRLTVL.

The chain is built from TRBV28 and TRBJ2-3; D is ambiguous. The CDR3 sequence is 13 residues long. Germline V CDR1 and CDR2: MDHEN, SYDVKM. Between the trimmed V and J ends, which lost 3 bases and 6 bases, there was a span of 10 bases. The CDR3 DNA follows: TGTGCCAGCAGTTTCCCTTCTCTGGATACGCAGTATTTT. It encodes CASSFPSLDTQYF.

The gene calls are TRBV18 and TRBJ1-5; 7 nucleotides align to TRBD1. There are 14 residues in the CDR3. Germline V CDR1 and CDR2: KGHSH, LQKENI. J was trimmed by 9 bases and V by 2 bases; bases with no gene match: 7. CDR3 loop: CASSPGTGAGPQHF. Here the CDR3 DNA reads TGTGCCAGCTCACCAGGCACAGGGGCCGGGCCCCAGCATTTT.

The chain employs TRBV5-4 and TRBJ2-1; 8 bases align to TRBD2. The trim removed 0 bases at V and 9 bases at J, leaving 11 bases unmatched. Germline CDR1 is SGHNT and CDR2 is YYREEE (reference sequence). The CDR3 is made up of 16 amino acids. CDR3 sequence: CASSLVERELVGEQFF. The DNA of the CDR3 is TGTGCCAGCAGCTTGGTGGAGCGGGAGTTGGTGGGTGAGCAGTTCTTC.